The 19 T cell receptor beta chains presented below share a single source sample, sequenced in a study of breast tumors, draining lymph nodes, adjacent tissues. Via MiXCR, TCRdb re-called the multiplex PCR reads, giving one row per CDR3 protein. The table has fewer than 150,000 distinct CDR3 sequences, 21% seen once. Samples came from axillary lymph nodes draining the breast cancer. Source material: axillary lymph node tissue. These receptors were collected from a female donor with breast cancer. Some clones in this sample may be carry-over from other donors' samples.

This clonotype came up many times. The chain links TRBV9 to TRBJ2-5, with 8 bases aligning to TRBD1. The CDR3 has 17 amino acids. Losses at the gene ends were 4 bases for V and 4 bases for J; bases not matched to a gene: 15. CDR1 and CDR2 from the germline V gene are SGDLS and YYNGEE. CDR3 region: CASSRPSTGVGRETQYF. CDR3 nucleotide sequence: TGTGCCAGCAGCCGTCCGTCGACAGGGGTCGGTCGAGAGACCCAGTACTTC. The full variable domain, in which reference TRBV9 and TRBJ2-5 provide the parts outside the CDR3, is DSGVTQTPKHLITATGQRVTLRCSPRSGDLSVYWYQQSLDQGLQFLIQYYNGEERAKGNILERFSAQQFPDLHSELNLSSLELGDSALYFCASSRPSTGVGRETQYFGPGTRLLVL.

This clonotype was detected ten times or more. The chain carries TRBV15 and TRBJ2-2; D is perhaps TRBD2 (5 bases). CDR1 LNHNV and CDR2 YYDKDF come from the germline V gene (reference sequence). This CDR3 is 15 amino acids long. Trimming pared 1 base from V and 0 bases from J, leaving 6 bases between. The chain's CDR3 is CATSRAGTNTGELFF. Written as DNA, the CDR3 is TGTGCCACCAGCAGAGCGGGGACGAACACCGGGGAGCTGTTTTTT.

The V gene is TRBV28, the J gene TRBJ2-3, with D perhaps TRBD2 (7 bases). CDR1 MDHEN and CDR2 SYDVKM come from the germline V gene. The CDR3 has 15 amino acids. V was pared by 7 bases and J by 4 bases, with 18 bases between. Here the CDR3 DNA reads TGTGCCAGCAACTTAGGGGGAGGGCCTTCAGATACGCAGTATTTT. This translates into CASNLGGGPSDTQYF.

This clonotype was detected many times. This sequence joins TRBV27 and TRBJ2-7, with 7 bases matching TRBD1. The trim removed 5 bases at V and 4 bases at J, leaving 5 bases unmatched. Looked up from germline, CDR1 is MNHEY and CDR2 is SMNVEV (reference sequence). The CDR3 consists of 13 residues. This CDR3 is CASSRGLIYEQYF. The DNA of the CDR3 is TGTGCCAGCAGTAGGGGGCTAATTTACGAGCAGTACTTC.

This clonotype was detected ten times or more. V gene TRBV20-1 combines with J gene TRBJ2-7; TRBD1 agrees at 10 bases. With V trimmed by 5 bases and J by 6 bases, 7 bases remained unmatched. This CDR3 has 13 residues. CDR1 and CDR2 from the germline V gene are DFQATT and SNEGSKA (reference sequence). This chain's CDR3 is CSAPGQGHREQYF. The CDR3 coding sequence is TGCAGTGCTCCGGGACAGGGGCACCGCGAGCAGTACTTC.

This clonotype has at least ten counts. The chain has TRBV11-2 and TRBJ2-3; no clear D. The germline CDR1 and CDR2 sequences are SGHAT and FQNNGV. Trimming took off 3 bases at V and 1 base at J, with 11 bases between the two ends. This CDR3 is built from 15 residues. The CDR3 here is CASSFYSSGTDTQYF. CDR3 DNA: TGTGCCAGCAGCTTTTACAGTTCCGGCACAGATACGCAGTATTTT.

The sample holds a few counts of this clonotype. The chain carries TRBV6-6 and TRBJ2-5, with TRBD2 identical over 9 bases. The CDR3 is made up of 16 amino acids. Trimming removed 2 bases from V and 5 bases from J; junction bases left unmatched: 9. The V gene's germline CDR1 is MNHNY and CDR2 SVGAGI (reference sequence). The CDR3 here is CASSYGIAGVGETQYF. CDR3 nucleotide sequence: TGTGCCAGCAGTTACGGGATAGCGGGAGTAGGTGAGACCCAGTACTTC.

This clonotype showed up many times. The chain joins TRBV11-2 to TRBJ1-2, with D hard to call. CDR3 length: 13 residues. Germline V gene data show CDR1 as SGHAT and CDR2 as FQNNGV. V shed 1 base and J shed 5 bases, with 8 bases lying between them. The DNA for the CDR3 is TGTGCCAGCAGCTTAGGCCAGTTGTATGGCTACACCTTC. It codes for CASSLGQLYGYTF.

On this clonotype itself: A single base separates this from a much larger clone, so it may be a read error. No conserved phenylalanine or tryptophan ends this CDR3, so it is likely a read error. The chain couples TRBV18 to TRBJ2-7; possibly TRBD1 or TRBD2 for D (5 bases each). Trimming removed 5 bases from V and 0 bases from J, with 11 bases in between. The germline V gene has CDR1 KGHSH and CDR2 LQKENI. This CDR3 is 14 amino acids long. The CDR3: CASSGAGSSYEQYL. Here the CDR3 DNA reads TGTGCCAGCTCAGGCGCAGGGAGCTCCTACGAGCAGTACCTC.

The V gene is TRBV28, the J gene TRBJ2-1; D gene ambiguous. V was clipped by 8 bases and J by 0 bases, with 8 bases between them. The CDR3 consists of 13 residues. Germline assignment: CDR1 MDHEN and CDR2 SYDVKM. In nucleotides, the CDR3 is TGTGCCAGCCGTACCGACTCCTACAATGAGCAGTTCTTC. Protein sequence: CASRTDSYNEQFF.

A remark on this clonotype: Possible read error: a much larger clone is one base away. The chain has TRBV30 and TRBJ1-5, with 7 bases that match TRBD1. This CDR3 has 15 amino acids. Germline CDR1 and CDR2: GTSNPN and SVGIG (reference sequence). The CDR3 DNA follows: TGTGCCTGGAGTGAATCCGGGACAGTCAATCGGCCCCAGCATTTT. Amino acids: CAWSESGTVNRPQHF.

This clonotype was recorded many times. The chain carries TRBV12-3 or TRBV12-4 and TRBJ2-5; D is possibly TRBD1 (5 bases). V lost 8 bases and J lost 8, with 12 bases in between. This CDR3 is 11 amino acids long. The CDR3 DNA reads as TGTGCCAGCGCCCTAGGGGCAACCCAGTACTTC. Protein product: CASALGATQYF.

Worth noting for this clonotype: A much larger clone lies one base from this, so it may be a read error. This sequence joins TRBV13 and TRBJ2-3; TRBD1 matches 7 bases. Per germline, CDR1 PRHDT and CDR2 FYEKMQ (reference sequence). This CDR3 is 15 amino acids long. V lost 5 bases and J lost 3; bases outside the gene matches: 8. CDR3 DNA sequence: TGTGCCAGCAGCCAACAGACAGGGATGACAGATACGCAGTATTTT. This sequence encodes CASSQQTGMTDTQYF.

Note on this clonotype: With a much larger clone just one base away, this may be a read error. The V gene is TRBV7-9, the J gene TRBJ2-3; D might be TRBD2 (6 bases). Germline V gene lookup returns CDR1 SEHNR and CDR2 FQNEAQ (reference sequence). The V and J ends lost 1 base and 7 bases respectively, with 15 bases between them. The CDR3 length is 15 residues. The CDR3 here is CASSLEGGVPHTQYF. CDR3 DNA: TGTGCCAGCAGCTTAGAGGGAGGAGTCCCTCATACGCAGTATTTT.

This clonotype was detected many times. This rearrangement joins TRBV2 to TRBJ2-5; 15 bases agree with TRBD2. The CDR3 sequence is 17 residues long. CDR1 SNHLY and CDR2 FYNNEI come from the germline V gene. The V segment lost 6 bases and the J segment 0 bases; nucleotides outside the gene matches: 5. In nucleotides, the CDR3 is TGTGCCAGCAGGAGGACTAGCGGGAGGGTGGACCAAGAGACCCAGTACTTC. Protein product: CASRRTSGRVDQETQYF. Full variable domain (remainder filled in from reference TRBV2 and TRBJ2-5): EPEVTQTPSHQVTQMGQEVILRCVPISNHLYFYWYRQILGQKVEFLVSFYNNEISEKSEIFDDQFSVERPDGSNFTLKIRSTKLEDSAMYFCASRRTSGRVDQETQYFGPGTRLLVL.

V gene TRBV28 combines with J gene TRBJ1-5; the match to TRBD1 covers 7 bases. J was trimmed by 6 bases and V by 3 bases; bases with no gene match: 14. CDR3 size: 17 residues. The germline V gene encodes CDR1 MDHEN and CDR2 SYDVKM. The DNA for the CDR3 is TGTGCCAGCAGTTTCGGGGTACATAAGGGGGCTTTTCAGCCCCAGCATTTT. This sequence encodes CASSFGVHKGAFQPQHF. The complete variable domain, with remaining parts taken from reference TRBV28 and TRBJ1-5, reads DVKVTQSSRYLVKRTGEKVFLECVQDMDHENMFWYRQDPGLGLRLIYFSYDVKMKEKGDIPEGYSVSREKKERFSLILESASTNQTSMYLCASSFGVHKGAFQPQHFGDGTRLSIL.

This clonotype was seen many times. CDR3 DNA sequence: TGTGCCAGCAGCGGCCTTCTGGTTCTTTCAGACTACGAGCAGTACTTC. Translated, it gives CASSGLLVLSDYEQYF. V usage is TRBV7-9 and J usage is TRBJ2-7; D is unresolved. The V gene's germline CDR1 is SEHNR and CDR2 FQNEAQ (reference sequence). Trimming stripped 5 bases from V and 3 bases from J, with 20 bases between. This CDR3 comprises 16 residues.

This clonotype has ten or more counts. The chain recombines TRBV12-5 with TRBJ1-2, with D hard to call. V lost 4 bases and J 4 bases, leaving 7 bases between the germline ends. The CDR3 is 12 residues long. Germline CDR1 LGHNT, CDR2 FRNRAP. CDR3 nucleotide sequence: TGTGCTAGTGGTTGGGGAGGCTATGGCTACACCTTC. Protein: CASGWGGYGYTF.

The sample holds many counts of this clonotype. The CDR3 DNA is TGCAGTGCTAGGCGGGACAACTACAATGAGCAGTTCTTC. Translation: CSARRDNYNEQFF. The chain uses TRBV20-1 and TRBJ2-1; D tentatively fits TRBD1 or TRBD2 (6 bases each). Germline V gives CDR1 DFQATT, CDR2 SNEGSKA (reference sequence). The germline V and J ends were trimmed by 3 bases and 3 bases, with 9 bases remaining between them. The CDR3 is 13 residues long.